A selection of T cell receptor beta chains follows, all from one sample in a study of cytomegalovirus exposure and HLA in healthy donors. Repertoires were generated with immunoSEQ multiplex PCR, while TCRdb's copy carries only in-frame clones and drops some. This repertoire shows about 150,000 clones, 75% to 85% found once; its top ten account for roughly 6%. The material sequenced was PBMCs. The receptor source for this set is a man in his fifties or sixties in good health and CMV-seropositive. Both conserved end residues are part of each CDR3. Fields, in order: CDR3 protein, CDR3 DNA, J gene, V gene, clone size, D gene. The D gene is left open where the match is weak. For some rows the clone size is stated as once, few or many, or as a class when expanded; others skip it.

CASSYSGEQYF,TGTGCCAGCAGTTATAGTGGCGAGCAGTACTTC,TRBJ2-7,TRBV6-6,.,.
CASSLGKLVGGPRPYEQYF,TGTGCCAGCAGTTTGGGAAAACTAGTGGGAGGTCCCCGACCATACGAGCAGTACTTC,TRBJ2-7,TRBV2,few,.
CASSVTGGLSYEQYF,TGTGCCAGCAGCGTAACAGGGGGCCTCTCCTACGAGCAGTACTTC,TRBJ2-7,TRBV7-9,.,TRBD1
CASSPQGSEAFF,TGTGCCAGCAGTCCCCAGGGGTCGGAAGCTTTCTTT,TRBJ1-1,TRBV7-9,few,.
CASSEWGAGEGDTQYF,TGTGCCAGCAGTGAATGGGGAGCGGGAGAGGGAGATACGCAGTATTTT,TRBJ2-3,TRBV2,.,TRBD2
CATSRDQGQGNQPQHF,TGTGCCACCAGCAGAGATCAGGGACAGGGGAATCAGCCCCAGCATTTT,TRBJ1-5,TRBV15,.,TRBD1
CSVVVAAYEQYF,TGCAGCGTTGTAGTAGCGGCCTACGAGCAGTACTTC,TRBJ2-7,TRBV29-1,.,.
CASSEAGGPWSEQFF,TGTGCCAGCAGTGAAGCGGGAGGGCCCTGGTCTGAGCAGTTCTTC,TRBJ2-1,TRBV6-4,.,TRBD2
CAGCEQGNQPQHF,TGTGCCGGCTGCGAACAGGGGAATCAGCCCCAGCATTTT,TRBJ1-5,TRBV28,.,TRBD1
CATARDGDTEAFF,TGTGCCACCGCCAGGGATGGAGACACTGAAGCTTTCTTT,TRBJ1-1,TRBV30,few,.
CASSSWTSGSFSYNEQFF,TGTGCCAGCAGCTCCTGGACTAGCGGGAGTTTCTCCTACAATGAGCAGTTCTTC,TRBJ2-1,TRBV7-2,.,TRBD2
CASSLGGTGDEQYF,TGCGCCAGCAGCTTGGGTGGGACAGGGGACGAGCAGTACTTC,TRBJ2-7,TRBV5-1,.,TRBD1
CASSVSGNTGELFF,TGTGCCAGCAGCGTATCCGGGAACACCGGGGAGCTGTTTTTT,TRBJ2-2,TRBV7-3,.,.
CASSLAGSDTEAFF,TGTGCCAGCAGCTTGGCCGGGTCTGATACTGAAGCTTTCTTT,TRBJ1-1,TRBV5-6,once,.
CASRGGGGGTSMYEQYF,TGTGCCAGCAGGGGGGGAGGCGGCGGGACTAGCATGTACGAGCAGTACTTC,TRBJ2-7,TRBV2,.,TRBD2
CASSLFPQRVTGELFF,TGTGCCAGCAGTTTATTCCCCCAGCGGGTCACCGGGGAGCTGTTTTTT,TRBJ2-2,TRBV27,.,.
CASSFGTYNEQFF,TGCGCCAGCAGCTTTGGGACTTACAATGAGCAGTTCTTC,TRBJ2-1,TRBV5-1,few,.
CAWSVLRGETQYF,TGTGCCTGGAGTGTACTGCGGGGGGAGACCCAGTACTTC,TRBJ2-5,TRBV30,.,TRBD2
CASSPGALSPSGANVLTF,TGTGCCAGCAGCCCAGGGGCCCTCTCTCCCTCCGGGGCCAACGTCCTGACTTTC,TRBJ2-6,TRBV7-2,.,.
CASSLGTKPYEQYF,TGTGCCAGCAGCTTAGGGACAAAACCCTACGAGCAGTACTTC,TRBJ2-7,TRBV7-9,.,.
CASSSRQTMNTEAFF,TGTGCCAGCAGTAGCCGACAGACCATGAACACTGAAGCTTTCTTT,TRBJ1-1,TRBV6-5,.,.
CASSLGGQGFYGYTF,TGTGCCAGCAGCTTGGGCGGACAGGGGTTCTATGGCTACACCTTC,TRBJ1-2,TRBV5-4,.,TRBD1
CASSHGQGRNSPLHF,TGCGCCAGCAGCCACGGACAGGGTAGGAATTCACCCCTCCACTTT,TRBJ1-6,TRBV4-1,.,TRBD1
CSVVKLADSYEQYF,TGCAGCGTTGTAAAACTAGCGGACTCCTACGAGCAGTACTTC,TRBJ2-7,TRBV29-1,.,TRBD2
CASSLDSNSNQPQHF,TGTGCCAGCAGCTTAGACAGCAATAGCAATCAGCCCCAGCATTTT,TRBJ1-5,TRBV7-2,.,.
CAIRTTGFEQYF,TGTGCCATCAGGACGACAGGGTTCGAGCAGTACTTC,TRBJ2-7,TRBV10-3,once,TRBD1
CASSRGTSGSYEQYF,TGTGCCAGCAGTCGCGGGACTAGCGGATCCTACGAGCAGTACTTC,TRBJ2-7,TRBV6-5,once,TRBD2
CASSLASGQGRAFF,TGTGCCAGCAGCTTAGCGAGCGGACAGGGGAGGGCTTTCTTT,TRBJ1-1,TRBV7-8,.,TRBD1
CASSQTSGSRQETQYF,TGTGCCAGCAGCCAAACTAGCGGGAGTCGACAAGAGACCCAGTACTTC,TRBJ2-5,TRBV7-8,.,TRBD2
CASLRQGQETQYF,TGTGCCAGCCTAAGACAGGGACAAGAGACCCAGTACTTC,TRBJ2-5,TRBV6-6,few,TRBD1
CASSFIPGGQETQYF,TGCGCCAGCAGCTTCATACCGGGAGGCCAAGAGACCCAGTACTTC,TRBJ2-5,TRBV5-1,.,TRBD2
CASRGQPNTEAFF,TGTGCCAGCAGGGGACAACCGAACACTGAAGCTTTCTTT,TRBJ1-1,TRBV2,few,.
CASSPWTGPEKLFF,TGTGCCAGCAGCCCCTGGACAGGACCTGAAAAACTGTTTTTT,TRBJ1-4,TRBV7-2,.,TRBD1
CASRKAQGGYTDTQYF,TGTGCCAGCAGAAAGGCTCAGGGCGGTTACACAGATACGCAGTATTTT,TRBJ2-3,TRBV5-6,.,.
CSAGGGGPTGELFF,TGCAGCGCTGGGGGGGGAGGGCCCACCGGGGAGCTGTTTTTT,TRBJ2-2,TRBV29-1,.,TRBD2
CASSSKTGGTTEAFF,TGCGCCAGCAGCTCTAAAACAGGGGGGACGACTGAAGCTTTCTTT,TRBJ1-1,TRBV5-1,.,TRBD1
CASSLDRAQETQYF,TGTGCCAGCAGCCTGGACAGAGCCCAAGAGACCCAGTACTTC,TRBJ2-5,TRBV6-6,.,.
CASSPGVTENNEQFF,TGCGCCAGCAGCCCGGGGGTCACGGAAAACAATGAGCAGTTCTTC,TRBJ2-1,TRBV5-1,.,.
CSITQGAGNRPQHF,TGCAGCATAACTCAGGGGGCTGGCAATCGGCCCCAGCATTTT,TRBJ1-5,TRBV29-1,.,TRBD1
CASTTVTYEQYF,TGCGCCAGCACGACAGTCACCTACGAGCAGTACTTC,TRBJ2-7,TRBV10-1,.,.
CASSRQLATNEKLFF,TGTGCCAGCAGTCGACAGCTTGCAACTAATGAAAAACTGTTTTTT,TRBJ1-4,TRBV6-1,.,.
CASSYWEKTGELFF,TGTGCCAGCAGTTATTGGGAGAAAACCGGGGAGCTGTTTTTT,TRBJ2-2,TRBV27,once,.
CASSLGAGGQNEQFF,TGTGCCAGCAGCTTAGGGGCAGGGGGCCAGAATGAGCAGTTCTTC,TRBJ2-1,TRBV7-9,.,TRBD1
CASSPGGPSYNEQFF,TGCGCCAGCAGCCCCGGGGGACCCTCCTACAATGAGCAGTTCTTC,TRBJ2-1,TRBV10-2,.,.
CASSSSTSGSADTQYF,TGTGCCAGCAGCTCCTCGACTAGCGGGAGCGCAGATACGCAGTATTTT,TRBJ2-3,TRBV7-9,.,TRBD2
CASSQGLAGVDTQYF,TGCGCCAGCAGCCAGGGACTAGCGGGAGTAGATACGCAGTATTTT,TRBJ2-3,TRBV4-1,few,TRBD2